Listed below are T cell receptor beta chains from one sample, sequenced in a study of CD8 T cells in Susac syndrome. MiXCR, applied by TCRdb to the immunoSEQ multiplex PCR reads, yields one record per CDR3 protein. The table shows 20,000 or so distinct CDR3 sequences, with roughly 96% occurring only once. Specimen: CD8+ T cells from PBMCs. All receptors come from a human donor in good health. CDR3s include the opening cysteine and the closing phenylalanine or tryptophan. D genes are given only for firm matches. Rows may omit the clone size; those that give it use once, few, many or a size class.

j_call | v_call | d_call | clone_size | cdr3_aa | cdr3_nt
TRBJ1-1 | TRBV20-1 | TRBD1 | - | CSARDTVGTGGTEAFF | TGCAGTGCTAGAGATACCGTAGGGACAGGGGGCACTGAAGCTTTCTTT
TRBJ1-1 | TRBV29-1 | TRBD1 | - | CSVDLAGTGIEGTEAFF | TGCAGCGTTGATCTAGCCGGGACAGGGATTGAAGGCACTGAAGCTTTCTTT
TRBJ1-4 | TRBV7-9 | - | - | CASSLTGMGEKLFF | TGTGCCAGCAGCTTAACGGGGATGGGTGAAAAACTGTTTTTT
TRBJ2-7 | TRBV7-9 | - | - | CASSSFRNSRYEQYF | TGTGCCAGCAGCTCGTTCAGAAACAGCCGCTACGAGCAGTACTTC
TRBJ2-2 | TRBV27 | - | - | CASSWGPGELFF | TGTGCCAGCAGTTGGGGGCCCGGGGAGCTGTTTTTT
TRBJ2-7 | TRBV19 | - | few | CASSPGPPYEQYF | TGTGCCAGTAGTCCCGGGCCTCCATACGAGCAGTACTTC
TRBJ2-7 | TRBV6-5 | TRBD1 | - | CASSYLGTVGIYEQYF | TGTGCCAGCAGTTACTTAGGGACAGTAGGAATCTACGAGCAGTACTTC
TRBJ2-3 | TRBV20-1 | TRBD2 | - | CSARGGTSGSYITDTQYF | TGCAGTGCTAGAGGAGGGACTAGCGGGAGTTATATCACAGATACGCAGTATTTT
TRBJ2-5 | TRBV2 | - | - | CASNKAEYQETQYF | TGTGCCAGCAACAAAGCGGAGTACCAAGAGACCCAGTACTTC
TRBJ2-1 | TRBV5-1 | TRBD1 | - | CASSPRDRVPYNEQFF | TGCGCCAGCAGCCCACGGGACAGGGTTCCCTACAATGAGCAGTTCTTC
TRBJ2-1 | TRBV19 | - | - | CASSITVNEQFF | TGTGCCAGTAGTATAACAGTCAATGAGCAGTTCTTC
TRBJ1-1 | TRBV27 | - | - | CASSLSGGGRTEAFF | TGTGCCAGCAGTTTATCTGGGGGCGGCAGAACTGAAGCTTTCTTT
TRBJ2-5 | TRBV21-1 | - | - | CASSTAGGGKETQYF | TGTGCCAGCAGCACAGCGGGAGGGGGAAAAGAGACCCAGTACTTC
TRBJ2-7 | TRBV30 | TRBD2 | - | CAWRANPGLASYEQYF | TGTGCCTGGAGAGCAAACCCGGGACTAGCGTCTTACGAGCAGTACTTC
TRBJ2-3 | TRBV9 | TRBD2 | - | CASSIPRSETPGTSGPTDTQYF | TGTGCCAGCAGCATACCAAGGTCAGAAACACCCGGGACTAGCGGACCCACAGATACGCAGTATTTT
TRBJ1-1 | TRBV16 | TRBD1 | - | CASSHPGTGEYEAFF | TGTGCCAGCAGCCACCCAGGGACAGGGGAATATGAAGCTTTCTTT
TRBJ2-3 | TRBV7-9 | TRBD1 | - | CASSLAPGQAFLDTQYF | TGTGCCAGCAGCTTAGCACCGGGACAGGCCTTTTTAGATACGCAGTATTTT
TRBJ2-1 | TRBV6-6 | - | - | CASSYTRLDNEQFF | TGTGCCAGCAGTTACACCCGACTGGACAATGAGCAGTTCTTC
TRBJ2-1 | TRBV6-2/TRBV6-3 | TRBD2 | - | CASSWTRDYNEQFF | TGTGCCAGCAGTTGGACTAGGGACTACAATGAGCAGTTCTTC
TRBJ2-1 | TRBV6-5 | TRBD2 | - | CASSPQVGTRWFLFF | TGTGCCAGCAGCCCTCAAGTAGGGACTAGGTGGTTTCTGTTCTTC
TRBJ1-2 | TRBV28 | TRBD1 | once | CASSLRATGDGYTF | TGTGCCAGCAGTTTACGGGCGACAGGGGATGGCTACACCTTC
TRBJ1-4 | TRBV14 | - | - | CASSHRVGLVANEKLFF | TGTGCCAGCAGCCATCGGGTGGGCCTGGTTGCTAATGAAAAACTGTTTTTT
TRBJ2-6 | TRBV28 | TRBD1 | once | CASSGPGQGAFTGANVLTF | TGTGCCAGCAGTGGACCGGGACAGGGGGCTTTTACTGGGGCCAACGTCCTGACTTTC
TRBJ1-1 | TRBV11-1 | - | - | CASSFALSGNTEAFF | TGTGCCAGCAGCTTCGCGCTTTCTGGGAACACTGAAGCTTTCTTT
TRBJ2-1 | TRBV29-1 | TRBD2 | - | CSVEGLAGGPPQFF | TGCAGCGTTGAGGGACTAGCGGGAGGGCCCCCCCAGTTCTTC
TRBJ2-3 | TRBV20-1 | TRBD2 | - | CSASATSGISDTQYF | TGCAGTGCTAGTGCGACTAGCGGGATATCAGATACGCAGTATTTT
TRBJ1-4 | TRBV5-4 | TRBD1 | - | CASSLDRGSEKLFF | TGTGCCAGCAGCCTTGACAGGGGAAGCGAAAAACTGTTTTTT
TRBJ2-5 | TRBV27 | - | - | CASSLVGFGETQYF | TGTGCCAGCAGTTTAGTAGGGTTCGGAGAGACCCAGTACTTC
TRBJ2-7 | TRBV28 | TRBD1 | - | CATRQGGGGEQYF | TGTGCCACCCGACAGGGGGGGGGTGGCGAGCAGTACTTC
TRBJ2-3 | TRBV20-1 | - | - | CSARPRDLITDTQYF | TGCAGTGCTAGGCCCCGGGACCTAATAACAGATACGCAGTATTTT
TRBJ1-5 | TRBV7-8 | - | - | CAGRRDSNQPQHF | TGTGCCGGGCGACGGGATAGCAATCAGCCCCAGCATTTT
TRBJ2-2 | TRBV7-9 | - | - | CASSLETGEGTGELFF | TGTGCCAGCAGCTTAGAGACGGGAGAGGGCACCGGGGAGCTGTTTTTT
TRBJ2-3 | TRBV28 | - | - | CASSLKAGGRGTDTQYF | TGTGCCAGCAGTTTAAAGGCGGGCGGCAGGGGTACAGATACGCAGTATTTT
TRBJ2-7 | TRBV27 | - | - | CASSSIPMGEQYF | TGTGCCAGCAGTTCAATCCCCATGGGCGAGCAGTACTTC
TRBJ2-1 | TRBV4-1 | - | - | CASSQDSGGNEQFF | TGCGCCAGCAGCCAAGACAGCGGAGGCAATGAGCAGTTCTTC
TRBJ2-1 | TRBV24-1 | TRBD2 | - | CATSVGTSTRNEQFF | TGTGCCACCAGTGTAGGGACTAGCACTCGCAATGAGCAGTTCTTC
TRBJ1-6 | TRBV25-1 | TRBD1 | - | CASMPGQGYGAPLHF | TGTGCCAGTATGCCGGGACAGGGGTATGGCGCACCCCTCCACTTT
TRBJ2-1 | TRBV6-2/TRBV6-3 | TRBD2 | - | CASSYSKPTPQIAGDLGFYNEQFF | TGTGCCAGCAGTTACTCGAAGCCGACACCACAAATAGCGGGAGACCTCGGGTTTTACAATGAGCAGTTCTTC
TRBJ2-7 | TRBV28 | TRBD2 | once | CASSPLAESHEQYF | TGTGCCAGCAGCCCACTAGCGGAGTCCCACGAGCAGTACTTC
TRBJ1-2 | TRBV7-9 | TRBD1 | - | CASSSRDRGWDGYTF | TGTGCCAGCAGCTCCCGGGACAGGGGATGGGATGGCTACACCTTC
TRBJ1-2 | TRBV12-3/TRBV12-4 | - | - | CASSSPEGAASYGYTF | TGTGCCAGCAGCTCCCCGGAAGGGGCGGCTAGCTATGGCTACACCTTC
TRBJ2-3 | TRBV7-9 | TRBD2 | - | CASSPPGGEGADTQYF | TGTGCCAGCAGCCCCCCGGGGGGAGAGGGCGCAGATACGCAGTATTTT
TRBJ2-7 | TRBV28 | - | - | CASSLGRPPYEQYF | TGTGCCAGCAGTTTGGGAAGGCCACCCTACGAGCAGTACTTC
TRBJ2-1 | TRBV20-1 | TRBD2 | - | CSARRLAGELNEQFF | TGCAGTGCTAGACGACTAGCGGGAGAATTGAATGAGCAGTTCTTC
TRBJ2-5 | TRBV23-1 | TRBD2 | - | CASQLAGETQYF | TGCGCCAGTCAGCTAGCGGGGGAGACCCAGTACTTC
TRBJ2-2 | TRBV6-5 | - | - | CASSYLAGIAGELFF | TGTGCCAGCAGTTACTTGGCGGGGATTGCCGGGGAGCTGTTTTTT
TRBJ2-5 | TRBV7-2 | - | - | CASSLEALPWGETQYF | TGTGCCAGCAGCTTAGAAGCTCTACCCTGGGGAGAGACCCAGTACTTC
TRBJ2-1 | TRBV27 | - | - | CASSPTTGNNEQFF | TGTGCCAGCAGTCCAACCACAGGAAACAATGAGCAGTTCTTC
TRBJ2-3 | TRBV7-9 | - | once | CASTPGGSRTDTQYF | TGTGCCAGCACCCCTGGGGGGAGCCGCACAGATACGCAGTATTTT
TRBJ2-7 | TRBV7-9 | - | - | CASSRGSYEQYF | TGTGCCAGCAGCCGGGGCAGCTACGAGCAGTACTTC
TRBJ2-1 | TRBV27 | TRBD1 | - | CASSQGTGYEQFF | TGTGCCAGCAGTCAAGGGACAGGGTATGAGCAGTTCTTC
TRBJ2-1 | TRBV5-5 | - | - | CASSLARGNEQFF | TGTGCCAGCAGCTTGGCCAGGGGCAATGAGCAGTTCTTC
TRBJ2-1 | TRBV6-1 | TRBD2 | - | CASRGDRLAGGREPYNEQFF | TGTGCCAGCAGAGGAGACCGACTAGCGGGAGGGCGTGAACCCTACAATGAGCAGTTCTTC